A selection of T cell receptor beta chains follows, all from one sample in a study of beta chain features in type 1 diabetes. Sequencing used immunoSEQ multiplex PCR; TCRdb keeps in-frame clones, though not all of them. The data contain around 12,000 clones, under 50% of them singletons. Input material: stem cell memory CD4+ T cells from blood. These receptors were obtained from a man aged 18 to 30 in good health. Each CDR3 is given with its conserved first and last residue. Size is stated for part of the rows, as once, few or many counts, or as a class when the clone is expanded.

length,size,V,J,CDR3
14,.,TRBV9,TRBJ1-6,CASSVRDRDSPLHF
11,.,TRBV4-3,TRBJ1-2,CASSQKRGYTF
16,few,TRBV4-1,TRBJ2-5,CASSQTPGQAVETQYF
15,.,TRBV7-3,TRBJ2-7,CASSFSGQGAYEQYF
16,.,TRBV30,TRBJ1-6,CAWSVRGTGGFSPLHF
14,few,TRBV11-1,TRBJ2-7,CASSLDRGSYEQYF
16,.,TRBV9,TRBJ1-4,CASSGAGPGKNKKLFF
15,.,TRBV30,TRBJ1-2,CAWSVRSGGTYGYTF
18,few,TRBV25-1,TRBJ1-6,CASSDLGGGSSYNSPLHF
15,.,TRBV18,TRBJ2-1,CASSPVQGDFNEQFF
15,.,TRBV7-2,TRBJ2-2,CASSFGVMNTGELFF
16,.,TRBV7-2,TRBJ2-3,CASSLRGQGVTDTQYF
16,.,TRBV11-2,TRBJ2-7,CASSSIRLAGTYEQYF
16,.,TRBV6-5,TRBJ1-2,CASSYSSAGRGNGYTF
13,.,TRBV30,TRBJ1-1,CAWEVQGNTEAFF
14,medium-sized,TRBV29-1,TRBJ1-1,CSVGGTGVYTEAFF
11,few,TRBV7-6,TRBJ2-7,CASSRTGEQYF
16,.,TRBV15,TRBJ2-5,CATSRDGGSQLETQYF
15,.,TRBV27,TRBJ1-2,CASSLWGSPNYGYTF
15,few,TRBV2,TRBJ2-7,CASTSSPGTTYEQYF
16,.,TRBV9,TRBJ2-5,CASSVGNSGGQETQYF
17,.,TRBV7-2,TRBJ2-1,CASSLARLAGGHNEQFF
15,.,TRBV18,.,CASSPGTGVSYEQYF
13,.,TRBV11-3,TRBJ2-5,CASSLGFAETQYF
14,few,TRBV7-9,TRBJ1-3,CASSSAGPGNTIYF
13,.,TRBV29-1,TRBJ2-1,CSVFRGSYNEQFF
17,once,TRBV5-4,TRBJ2-5,CASSPRTSGGGVETQYF